The source of this TCR beta chain is a study of T cells expressing NK-cell markers. Across the whole study: It was sorted CD3+CD56-NKG2C+, CD3+CD56+NKG2C- and CD3+CD56+NKG2C+ T cells that provided the TCR beta repertoires. Within the sequenced cohort of eight donors, seven exhibited HCMV seropositivity and one was seronegative.

The study, taken as a whole, reports: Several donors showed these clonotypes also leading the CD3+CD56-NKG2C+ fraction. In roughly six donors, dominant NKG2C+ clonotypes were roughly 1.0-8% of CD8+ T cells.

Comments on this clonotype: No antigen is known for it.

The germline V gene encodes CDR1 SGHNT and CDR2 YYREEE (reference sequence). This CDR3 is 13 amino acids long. From the 5' RACE reads, TCRdb lists one entry per CDR3 protein and no DNA. The sample data list roughly 180,000 distinct CDR3 sequences. This clonotype was obtained from a woman between 18 and 69 years old in good health. V and J are TRBV5-4 and TRBJ2-1. Sequenced sample: blood T cells: a sorted CD56 or NKG2C T cell subset, CD4+ or CD8+ T cells, or bulk PBMC T cells (not recorded which). The CDR3 loop is CASSLWDYNEQFF.